A single sample is the source of the 21 T cell receptor beta chains below, sequenced in a study of T cell responses to AZD1222 COVID-19 vaccine. The method was immunoSEQ multiplex PCR; TCRdb's version includes in-frame clones alone and lacks a portion of them. The sample carries 130,000 to 150,000 clones, around 86% recorded once. This specimen was peripheral blood, taken on day 0 of MenACWY control vaccination. The receptors come from an adult in good health.

CDR3 protein: CASSSELGQGSRGYTF. The CDR3, as DNA: TGTGCCAGCAGCTCTGAGCTGGGACAGGGTAGCAGGGGCTACACCTTC. The rearrangement uses TRBV5-4 and TRBJ1-2; TRBD1 aligns across 9 bases. V trimming: 3 bases; J trimming: 8 bases; junction bases outside the gene matches: 14. CDR1 and CDR2 from the germline V gene are SGHNT and YYREEE (reference sequence). This CDR3 contains 16 residues.

This chain connects TRBV9 to TRBJ1-2; 8 positions match TRBD1. V lost 0 bases to trimming and J lost 8 bases; unmatched junction nucleotides: 15. This CDR3 contains 17 residues. CDR1 SGDLS and CDR2 YYNGEE come from the germline V gene. The DNA for the CDR3 is TGTGCCAGCAGCGTAGAGGCAGGGGGCTCACCAGGGGAAGGCTACACCTTC. This sequence encodes CASSVEAGGSPGEGYTF.

The chain employs TRBV19 and TRBJ2-3; the D is unclear. This CDR3 has 14 amino acids. Germline CDR1 and CDR2: LNHDA and SQIVND (reference sequence). Trimming stripped 5 bases from V and 2 bases from J, with 11 bases between. The CDR3 protein is CASSLATHTDTQYF. In nucleotides, the CDR3 is TGTGCCAGTAGTTTGGCCACTCACACAGATACGCAGTATTTT.

This clone has a single count. The gene calls are TRBV7-9 and TRBJ2-3; perhaps TRBD2 as D (7 bases). CDR3 size: 13 residues. Germline assignment: CDR1 SEHNR and CDR2 FQNEAQ (reference sequence). Trimming took 1 base from V and 7 from J, leaving 9 bases between them. The CDR3 DNA sequence: TGTGCCAGCAGCTTAGAGGGGGGGAATACGCAGTATTTT. Its protein product is CASSLEGGNTQYF.

The table lists this clone with a few counts. The chain carries TRBV6-1 and TRBJ1-2; 9 bases are a match to TRBD1. Losses at the gene ends were 1 base for V and 10 bases for J; bases not matched to a gene: 7. The CDR3 sequence is 14 residues long. Germline V gene lookup returns CDR1 MNHNS and CDR2 SASEGT. The CDR3 is CASSEVGTGRSYTF. DNA of the CDR3: TGTGCCAGCAGTGAAGTTGGGACAGGGAGATCCTACACCTTC.

The genes are TRBV6-6 and TRBJ1-3, with unresolved D. CDR1 is MNHNY and CDR2 is SVGAGI in the germline V gene (reference sequence). The CDR3 spans 15 residues. V lost 2 bases to trimming and J lost 4 bases, with 12 bases between them. CDR3 sequence (DNA): TGTGCCAGCAGTTACGGCCAGCTTGCCGGAAACACCATATATTTT. It translates to CASSYGQLAGNTIYF.

The genes are TRBV6-2 or TRBV6-3 and TRBJ2-3; 8 bases line up with TRBD2. CDR1 and CDR2 from the germline V gene are MNHEY and SVGEGT. The V segment lost 5 bases and the J segment 0 bases; nucleotides outside the gene matches: 7. This CDR3 is built from 16 residues. For the CDR3, the DNA is TGTGCCAGCAGTCTCGGGGGGGGATCTAGCACAGATACGCAGTATTTT. This codes for CASSLGGGSSTDTQYF.

The chain employs TRBV5-4 and TRBJ1-1; 7 nucleotides line up with TRBD1. From germline, CDR1 is SGHNT and CDR2 YYREEE (reference sequence). The CDR3 covers 15 residues. Trimming at V came to 1 base and at J to 5 bases, leaving 8 bases not matched to a gene. CDR3 DNA: TGTGCCAGCAGCTTGAAAACGGCAGGGGGAACTGAAGCTTTCTTT. Translated: CASSLKTAGGTEAFF.

This chain uses TRBV10-2 with TRBJ2-5; D unresolved. The CDR3 runs 12 residues. Germline CDR1 WSHSY, CDR2 SAAADI. The V and J ends lost 0 bases and 5 bases respectively, with 4 bases between them. In DNA form, the CDR3 reads TGCGCCAGCAGTGAGTCAGGGGAGACCCAGTACTTC. It codes for CASSESGETQYF.

The chain joins TRBV10-2 to TRBJ2-7, with 11 bases lining up with TRBD1. The CDR3 spans 15 residues. Trimming cost V 4 bases and J 4 bases; bases outside gene matches: 6. CDR1 is WSHSY and CDR2 is SAAADI in the germline V gene. As DNA, the CDR3 is TGCGCCAGCAGTGGTTGGACAGGGGGCGGGTACGAGCAGTACTTC. Protein sequence: CASSGWTGGGYEQYF.

This chain links TRBV9 with TRBJ1-2; a weak D match, TRBD1 (5 bases). This CDR3 spans 14 amino acids. With 4 bases removed from V and 6 bases from J, the gap between germline ends came to 16 bases. Germline CDR1 is SGDLS and CDR2 is YYNGEE. This CDR3 is CASSLSGGYDGYTF. In nucleotides, the CDR3 is TGTGCCAGCAGCTTGAGTGGGGGATATGATGGCTACACCTTC. Full variable domain (outside the CDR3, taken from reference TRBV9 and TRBJ1-2): DSGVTQTPKHLITATGQRVTLRCSPRSGDLSVYWYQQSLDQGLQFLIQYYNGEERAKGNILERFSAQQFPDLHSELNLSSLELGDSALYFCASSLSGGYDGYTFGSGTRLTVV.

In the case of this clone: The sample has other DNA sequences that encode this CDR3 too. The gene calls are TRBV24-1 and TRBJ1-2; 10 bases are a match to TRBD1. The germline gives CDR1 KGHDR, CDR2 SFDVKD. CDR3 length: 14 residues. V was pared by 4 bases and J by 8 bases, with 6 bases of the junction left unmatched. The CDR3 DNA is TGTGCCACCAGTGACCCTGGACAGGGGGACGGCTACACCTTC. Translation: CATSDPGQGDGYTF.

This sequence joins TRBV27 and TRBJ2-7, with 8 bases that match TRBD2. Trimming removed 7 bases from V and 5 bases from J; junction bases left unmatched: 10. The germline gives CDR1 MNHEY, CDR2 SMNVEV (reference sequence). The length of the CDR3 is 14 residues. The CDR3 DNA follows: TGTGCCAGCAAGCTCTGGCGGGGGGTAGACGAGCAGTACTTC. Its protein is CASKLWRGVDEQYF.

There are a few counts of this clone. V gene TRBV6-5 combines with J gene TRBJ2-2, with TRBD2 matching 11 bases. The CDR3 extends over 14 amino acids. J gave up 8 bases and V 6 bases, and 5 bases lay outside the gene matches. Germline V lookup: CDR1 MNHEY, CDR2 SVGAGI. For the CDR3, the DNA is TGTGCCAGCAGGACTAGCGGGGAGTGGGGGGAGCTGTTTTTT. This sequence encodes CASRTSGEWGELFF.

This clone appeared a single time. The chain is built from TRBV23-1 and TRBJ2-5; 7 bases map to TRBD1. TRBV23-1 counts as an open reading frame of uncertain function. This CDR3 spans 16 amino acids. J lost 1 base, V lost 3 bases, and 8 bases had no gene match. The CDR3 sequence is CASSHRGPPLQETQYF. DNA for the CDR3: TGCGCCAGCAGTCATAGGGGGCCACCTCTCCAAGAGACCCAGTACTTC.

Note on this clone: Other DNA sequences in the same sample also yield this CDR3. V gene TRBV4-1 combines with J gene TRBJ1-2; no reliable D call. CDR3 length: 13 residues. Germline loops: CDR1 MGHRA, CDR2 YSYEKL. With 0 bases removed from V and 5 bases from J, the gap between germline ends came to 7 bases. The CDR3: CASSQDPGYGYTF. For the CDR3, the DNA is TGCGCCAGCAGCCAAGATCCCGGGTATGGCTACACCTTC.

This chain connects TRBV2 to TRBJ2-7; no clear D. Between the trimmed V and J ends, which lost 2 bases and 2 bases, there was a span of 19 bases. The CDR3 consists of 17 residues. Germline values: CDR1 SNHLY, CDR2 FYNNEI. The CDR3 nucleotides read TGTGCCAGCAGTGAATCGATGGCGATTAGTCGACCCTACGAGCAGTACTTC. Protein sequence: CASSESMAISRPYEQYF. The whole variable domain, remainder taken from reference TRBV2 and TRBJ2-7, is EPEVTQTPSHQVTQMGQEVILRCVPISNHLYFYWYRQILGQKVEFLVSFYNNEISEKSEIFDDQFSVERPDGSNFTLKIRSTKLEDSAMYFCASSESMAISRPYEQYFGPGTRLTVT.

V gene TRBV29-1 combines with J gene TRBJ2-1; D remains unclear. CDR1 is SQVTM, CDR2 ANQGSEA, per germline. The CDR3 runs to 16 residues. V lost 4 bases to trimming and J lost 0 bases, with 16 bases between them. CDR3 coding DNA: TGCAGCGTTGTCACTTTCCCCCCGAGCTCCTACAATGAGCAGTTCTTC. Its protein is CSVVTFPPSSYNEQFF.

This clone was counted only a few times. This sequence joins TRBV27 and TRBJ2-7; a weak D match, TRBD1 (6 bases). The germline V gene encodes CDR1 MNHEY and CDR2 SMNVEV (reference sequence). This CDR3 is 15 amino acids long. Trimming took 0 bases from V and 7 from J, leaving 16 bases between them. CDR3 sequence reads: CASSLSPTGIGEQYV. Here the CDR3 DNA reads TGTGCCAGCAGTTTATCCCCAACAGGGATAGGAGAGCAGTACGTC.

The chain carries TRBV18 and TRBJ1-5, with D possibly being TRBD1 (5 bases). The CDR3 is 14 amino acids. Germline values: CDR1 KGHSH, CDR2 LQKENI. Trimming took off 5 bases at V and 1 base at J, with 9 bases between the two ends. Here the CDR3 DNA reads TGTGCCAGCTCAAAAGACAGAAGCAATCAGCCCCAGCATTTT. It yields the protein CASSKDRSNQPQHF.

This chain connects TRBV3-1 (or the pseudogene TRBV3-2) to TRBJ1-2, with 9 bases lining up with TRBD1. The CDR3 sequence is 15 residues long. With 1 base clipped from V and 0 bases from J, the junction kept 0 bases outside the gene matches. Germline V CDR1 and CDR2: LGHDT, YNNKEL (reference sequence). CDR3 in DNA: TGTGCCAGCAGCCAAGGGACAGGGGCTAACTATGGCTACACCTTC. Amino acid sequence: CASSQGTGANYGYTF.